This entry features one TCR beta chain sequence. Its specificity is not known. This entry belongs to a study of CD8+ T cells in alopecia areata. After isolation, RNA underwent reverse transcription to generate cDNA as the sequencing template. Produced via immunoSEQ multiplex PCR; TCRdb's table is partial and in-frame only. The sample has under 250,000 clones, about 56% seen once. Both CD4+ and CD8+ T cells were separated by sorting PBMCs. The V end was cut by 2 bases, the J end by 2 bases, with 7 bases between. Germline V gives CDR1 MNHNS, CDR2 SASEGT. The CDR3 extends over 13 amino acids. Study-wide points: Mice showed TCR sharing more clearly than patients did, possibly owing to HLA. Sequencing of scalp samples also captures resident alphabeta T cells of normal skin. Normal scalp had lower clonality than lesional scalp, with alopecia totalis/universalis lesions showing this most strongly.

The chain has TRBV6-1 and TRBJ2-7, with D uncertain. The clonotype was recovered from a human donor in good health. What was sequenced was CD8+ T cells sorted from blood. In DNA form, the CDR3 reads TGTGCCAGCAGTGAATGGCAGCCCTACGAGCAGTACTTC. It translates to CASSEWQPYEQYF.